The TCR beta chain described here comes from a study of blood T cell repertoires in COVID-19. Background on the study: COVID-19 samples, acute and convalescent, were from the United States, Italy and Spain. The cDNA or gDNA used as material had been derived from T cells, B-cell-depleted T cells, or PBMCs.

A COVID-19 case had been met by exposed participants during the 2 weeks before study entry. This clone was detected a few times. Trimming took 1 base from V and 0 from J, leaving 12 bases between them. Germline CDR1 and CDR2: LGHNA and YSLEER. This CDR3 contains 17 residues. In the study's own analysis: Estimation of nucleated cell counts was performed using reference gene primer amplification. Libraries were prepared by immunoSEQ multiplex PCR; TCRdb keeps only in-frame clonotypes and omits some of them. From that table come the V and J calls and clone size; the DNA was used to work out D and trimming. The sample gives roughly 400,000 clones, around nine tenths of which show up once; about 1.5% is in the top ten.

Sequencing was performed on PBMCs or T cells enriched from blood (not recorded which). This sequence originates from a woman aged 18 to 35 who had been exposed to COVID-19. The rearrangement joins TRBV4-3 to TRBJ1-4; a weak D match, TRBD1 (5 bases). CDR3 coding DNA: TGCGCCAGCAGCCAAGGGGCAGGGAAGGCAACTAATGAAAAACTGTTTTTT. Residues: CASSQGAGKATNEKLFF.